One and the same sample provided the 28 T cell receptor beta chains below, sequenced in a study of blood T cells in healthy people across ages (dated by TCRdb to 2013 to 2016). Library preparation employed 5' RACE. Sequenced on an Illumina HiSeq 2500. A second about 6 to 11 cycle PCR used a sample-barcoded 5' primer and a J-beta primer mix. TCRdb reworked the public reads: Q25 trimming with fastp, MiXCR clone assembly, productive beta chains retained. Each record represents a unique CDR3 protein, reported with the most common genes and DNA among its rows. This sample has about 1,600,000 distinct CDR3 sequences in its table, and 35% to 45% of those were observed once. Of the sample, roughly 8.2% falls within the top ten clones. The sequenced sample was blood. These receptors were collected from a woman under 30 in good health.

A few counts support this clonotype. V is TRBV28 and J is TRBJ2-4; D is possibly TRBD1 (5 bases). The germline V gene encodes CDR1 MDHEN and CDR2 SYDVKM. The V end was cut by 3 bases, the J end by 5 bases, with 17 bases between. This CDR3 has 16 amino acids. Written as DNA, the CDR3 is TGTGCCAGCAGTTTGCCAGGGTACCTGGGGCAAAACATTCAGTACTTC. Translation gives CASSLPGYLGQNIQYF.

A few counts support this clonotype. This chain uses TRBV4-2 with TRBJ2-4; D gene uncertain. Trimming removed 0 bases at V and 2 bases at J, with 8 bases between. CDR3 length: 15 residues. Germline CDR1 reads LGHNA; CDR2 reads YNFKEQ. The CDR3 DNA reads TGTGCCAGCAGCCAAGAGGTAACCACCAAAAACATTCAGTACTTC. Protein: CASSQEVTTKNIQYF.

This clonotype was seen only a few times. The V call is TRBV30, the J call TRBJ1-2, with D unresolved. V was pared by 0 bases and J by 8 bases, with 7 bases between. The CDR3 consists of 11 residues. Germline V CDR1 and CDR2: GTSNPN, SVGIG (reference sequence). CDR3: CAWSVLWGYTF. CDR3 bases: TGTGCCTGGAGTGTACTCTGGGGCTACACCTTC.

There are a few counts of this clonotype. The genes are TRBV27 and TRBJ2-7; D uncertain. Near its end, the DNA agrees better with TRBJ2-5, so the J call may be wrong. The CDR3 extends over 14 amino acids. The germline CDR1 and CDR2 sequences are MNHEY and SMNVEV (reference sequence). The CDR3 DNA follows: TGTGCCAGCAGTTTCGACCTAACTGGGCAGACCCAGTACTTC. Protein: CASSFDLTGQTQYF.

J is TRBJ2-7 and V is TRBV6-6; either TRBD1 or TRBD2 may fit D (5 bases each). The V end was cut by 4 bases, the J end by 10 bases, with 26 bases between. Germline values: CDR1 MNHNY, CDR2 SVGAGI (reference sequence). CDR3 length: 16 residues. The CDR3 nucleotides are TGTGCCAGCAGTTTAATTACCGGGACGCTCCGGGCATACCAGTACTTC. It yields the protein CASSLITGTLRAYQYF.

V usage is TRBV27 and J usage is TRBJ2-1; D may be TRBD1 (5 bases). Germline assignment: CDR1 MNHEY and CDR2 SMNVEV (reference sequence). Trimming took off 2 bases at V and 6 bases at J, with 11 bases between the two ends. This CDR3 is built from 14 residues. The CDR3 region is CASSLRQGTNEQFF. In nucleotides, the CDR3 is TGTGCCAGCAGTTTAAGGCAGGGTACCAATGAGCAGTTCTTC.

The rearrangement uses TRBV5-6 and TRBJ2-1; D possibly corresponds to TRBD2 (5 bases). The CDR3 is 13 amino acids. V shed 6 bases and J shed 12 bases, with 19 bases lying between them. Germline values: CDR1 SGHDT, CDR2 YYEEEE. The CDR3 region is CASTPPGRALQFF. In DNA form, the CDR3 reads TGTGCCAGCACCCCCCCGGGAAGGGCCTTGCAGTTCTTC.

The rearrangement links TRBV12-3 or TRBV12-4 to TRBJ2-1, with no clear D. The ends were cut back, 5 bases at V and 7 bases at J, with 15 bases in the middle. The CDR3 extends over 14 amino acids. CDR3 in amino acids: CASSLSLPGNEQFF. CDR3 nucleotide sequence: TGTGCCAGCAGTCTCTCCCTTCCCGGGAATGAGCAGTTCTTC.

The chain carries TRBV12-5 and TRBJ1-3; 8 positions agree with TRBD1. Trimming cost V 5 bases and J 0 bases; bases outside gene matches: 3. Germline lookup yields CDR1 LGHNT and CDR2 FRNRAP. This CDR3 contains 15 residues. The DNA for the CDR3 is TGTGCTAGTGGTCGGGACAGGACCTCTGGAAACACCATATATTTT. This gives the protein CASGRDRTSGNTIYF.

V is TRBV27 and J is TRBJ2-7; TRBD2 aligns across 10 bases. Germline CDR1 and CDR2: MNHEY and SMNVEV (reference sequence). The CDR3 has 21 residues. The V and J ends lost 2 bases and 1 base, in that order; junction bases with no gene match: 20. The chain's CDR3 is CASSLTGWSGRARGESYEQYF. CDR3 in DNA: TGTGCCAGCAGTTTAACGGGGTGGAGCGGGAGGGCCCGCGGGGAATCCTACGAGCAGTACTTC.

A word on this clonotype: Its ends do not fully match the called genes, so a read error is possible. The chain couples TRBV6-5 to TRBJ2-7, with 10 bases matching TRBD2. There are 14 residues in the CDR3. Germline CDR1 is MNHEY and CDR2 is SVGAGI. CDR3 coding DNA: TGTGTCAGCACCAAAATAGCGGGAGGCTACGAGCAGTACTTC. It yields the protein CVSTKIAGGYEQYF.

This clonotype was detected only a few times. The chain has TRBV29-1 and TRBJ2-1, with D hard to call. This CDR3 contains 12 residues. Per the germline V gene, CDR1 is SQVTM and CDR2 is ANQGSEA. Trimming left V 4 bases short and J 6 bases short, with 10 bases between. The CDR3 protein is CSVVASLNEQFF. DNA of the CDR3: TGCAGCGTTGTTGCATCCCTCAATGAGCAGTTCTTC.

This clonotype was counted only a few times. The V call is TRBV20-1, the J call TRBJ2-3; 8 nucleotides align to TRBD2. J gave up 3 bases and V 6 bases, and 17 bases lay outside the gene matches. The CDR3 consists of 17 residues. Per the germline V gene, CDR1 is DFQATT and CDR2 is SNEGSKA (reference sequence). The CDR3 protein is CSAIRRMVAGPTDTQYF. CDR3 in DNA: TGCAGTGCAATACGCCGGATGGTAGCGGGGCCAACAGATACGCAGTATTTT.

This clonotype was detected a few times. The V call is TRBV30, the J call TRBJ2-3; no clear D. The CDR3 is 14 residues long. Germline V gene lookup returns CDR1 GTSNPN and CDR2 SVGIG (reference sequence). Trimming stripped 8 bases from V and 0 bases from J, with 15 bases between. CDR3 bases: TGTGCCAGATCCGGGTATACTAGCACAGATACGCAGTATTTT. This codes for CARSGYTSTDTQYF.

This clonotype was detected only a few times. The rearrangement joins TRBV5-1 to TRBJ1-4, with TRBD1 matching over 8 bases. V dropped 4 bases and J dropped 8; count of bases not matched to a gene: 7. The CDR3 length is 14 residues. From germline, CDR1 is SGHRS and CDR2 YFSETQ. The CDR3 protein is CASSHTGGYEKLFF. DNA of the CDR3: TGCGCCAGCAGCCATACAGGGGGATACGAAAAACTGTTTTTT.

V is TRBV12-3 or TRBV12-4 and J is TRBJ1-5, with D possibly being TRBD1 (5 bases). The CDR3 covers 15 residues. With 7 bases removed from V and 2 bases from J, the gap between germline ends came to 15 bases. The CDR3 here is CASKVGPLGNQPQHF. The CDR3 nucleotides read TGTGCCAGCAAAGTGGGACCCCTTGGCAATCAGCCCCAGCATTTT.

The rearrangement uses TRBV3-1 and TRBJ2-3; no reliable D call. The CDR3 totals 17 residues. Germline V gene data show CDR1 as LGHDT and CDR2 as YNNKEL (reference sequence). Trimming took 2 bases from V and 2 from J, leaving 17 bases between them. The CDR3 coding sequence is TGTGCCAGCAGCCAATTAAGGAACAGCCTAATCACAGATACGCAGTATTTT. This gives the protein CASSQLRNSLITDTQYF.

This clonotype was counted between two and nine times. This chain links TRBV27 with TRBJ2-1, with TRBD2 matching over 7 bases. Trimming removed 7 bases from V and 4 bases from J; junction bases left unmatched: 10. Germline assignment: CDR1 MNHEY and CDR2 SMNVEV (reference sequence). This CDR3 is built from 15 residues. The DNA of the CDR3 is TGTGCCAGCACGGCGGGAGCTGGCGCATACAATGAGCAGTTCTTC. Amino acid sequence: CASTAGAGAYNEQFF.

The CDR3 spells CASSLEGWQGHGYTF. CDR3 coding DNA: TGTGCCAGCAGCTTAGAGGGCTGGCAGGGACATGGCTACACCTTC. The rearrangement uses TRBV7-9 and TRBJ1-2, with D possibly matching TRBD1 (5 bases). V dropped 1 base and J dropped 6 bases, with 15 bases sitting between them. CDR1 is SEHNR and CDR2 is FQNEAQ in the germline V gene (reference sequence). The CDR3 covers 15 residues.

CDR3 residues: CASSPRRDRPYEQYF. The CDR3 DNA reads as TGTGCCAGCAGTCCCCGCCGGGACAGGCCCTACGAGCAGTACTTC. The chain links TRBV6-5 to TRBJ2-4; TRBD1 aligns across 8 bases. The end of the DNA is better explained by TRBJ2-7, so the J call may be wrong. Germline CDR1 MNHEY, CDR2 SVGAGI. The CDR3 spans 15 residues.

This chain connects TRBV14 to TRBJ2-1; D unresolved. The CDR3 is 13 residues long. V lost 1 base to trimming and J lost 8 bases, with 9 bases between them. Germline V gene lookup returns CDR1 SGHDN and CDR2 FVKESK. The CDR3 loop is CASSQAPLDEQFF. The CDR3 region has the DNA TGTGCCAGCAGCCAAGCGCCGTTAGATGAGCAGTTCTTC.

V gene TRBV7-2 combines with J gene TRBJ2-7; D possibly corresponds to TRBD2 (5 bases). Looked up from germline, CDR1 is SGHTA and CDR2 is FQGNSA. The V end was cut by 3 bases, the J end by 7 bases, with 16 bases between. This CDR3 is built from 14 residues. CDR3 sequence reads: CASSLWETGNEQYF. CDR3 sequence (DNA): TGTGCCAGCAGCTTGTGGGAGACTGGGAATGAGCAGTACTTC. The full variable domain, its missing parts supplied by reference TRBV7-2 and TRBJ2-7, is GAGVSQSPSNKVTEKGKDVELRCDPISGHTALYWYRQSLGQGLEFLIYFQGNSAPDKSGLPSDRFSAERTGGSVSTLTIQRTQQEDSAVYLCASSLWETGNEQYFGPGTRLTVT.

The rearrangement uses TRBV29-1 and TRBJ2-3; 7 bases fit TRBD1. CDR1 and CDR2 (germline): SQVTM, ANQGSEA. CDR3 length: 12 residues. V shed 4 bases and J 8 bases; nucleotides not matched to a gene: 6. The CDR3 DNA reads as TGCAGCGTTGGCAGCGCAGGGGGTACGCAGTATTTT. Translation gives CSVGSAGGTQYF.

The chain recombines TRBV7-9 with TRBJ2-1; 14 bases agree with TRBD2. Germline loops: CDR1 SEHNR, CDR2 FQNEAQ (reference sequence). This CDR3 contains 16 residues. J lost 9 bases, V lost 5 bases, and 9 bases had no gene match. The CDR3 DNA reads TGTGCCAGCAGCGAAGCGGGACTAGCGGGAGAAGGTGAGCAGTTCTTC. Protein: CASSEAGLAGEGEQFF.

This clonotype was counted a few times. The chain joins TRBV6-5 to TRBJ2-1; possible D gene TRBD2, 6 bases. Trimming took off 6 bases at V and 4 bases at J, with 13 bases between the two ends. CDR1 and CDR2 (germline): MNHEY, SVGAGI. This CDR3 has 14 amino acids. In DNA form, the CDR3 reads TGTGCCAGCAGAATCCGGGAGAATTACAATGAGCAGTTCTTC. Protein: CASRIRENYNEQFF.

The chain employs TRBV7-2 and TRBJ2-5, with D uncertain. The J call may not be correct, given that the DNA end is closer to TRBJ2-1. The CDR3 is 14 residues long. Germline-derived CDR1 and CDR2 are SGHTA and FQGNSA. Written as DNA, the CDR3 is TGTGCCAGCAGCTTGGCCTATCACCAAGAGACCCAGTTCTTC. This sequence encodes CASSLAYHQETQFF.

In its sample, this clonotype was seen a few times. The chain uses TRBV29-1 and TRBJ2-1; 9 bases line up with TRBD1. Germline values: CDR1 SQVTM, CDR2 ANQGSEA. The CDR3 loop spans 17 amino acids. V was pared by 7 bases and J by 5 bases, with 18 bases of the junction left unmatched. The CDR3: CSGESWTGVMPHNEQFF. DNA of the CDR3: TGCAGCGGCGAAAGCTGGACAGGGGTCATGCCTCACAATGAGCAGTTCTTC.

The DNA of the CDR3 is TGTGCCAGCAGTTACTCGAAGGACAGGGCCACCTACGAGCAGTACTTC. Its translation is CASSYSKDRATYEQYF. The chain is built from TRBV6-5 and TRBJ2-7; 8 bases agree with TRBD1. The CDR3 covers 16 residues. The V and J ends lost 0 bases and 2 bases, in that order; junction bases with no gene match: 6. Per the germline V gene, CDR1 is MNHEY and CDR2 is SVGAGI.